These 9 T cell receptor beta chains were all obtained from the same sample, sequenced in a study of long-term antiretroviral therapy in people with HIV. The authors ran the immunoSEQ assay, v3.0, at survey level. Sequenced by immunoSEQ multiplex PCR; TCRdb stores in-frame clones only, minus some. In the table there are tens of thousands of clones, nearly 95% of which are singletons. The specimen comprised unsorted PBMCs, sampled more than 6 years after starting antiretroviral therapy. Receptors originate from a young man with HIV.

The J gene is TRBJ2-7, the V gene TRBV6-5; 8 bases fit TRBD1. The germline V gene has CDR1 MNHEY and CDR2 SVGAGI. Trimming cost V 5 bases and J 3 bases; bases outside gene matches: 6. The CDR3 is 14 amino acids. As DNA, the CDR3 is TGTGCCAGCAGTCAACGACAGGGGTTCTACGAGCAGTACTTC. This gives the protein CASSQRQGFYEQYF.

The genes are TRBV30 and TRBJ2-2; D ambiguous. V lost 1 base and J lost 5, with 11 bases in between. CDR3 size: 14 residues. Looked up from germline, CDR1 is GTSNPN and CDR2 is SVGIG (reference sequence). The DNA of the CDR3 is TGTGCCTGGAGTGGGGCAGTTGGGACCGGGGAGCTGTTTTTT. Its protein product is CAWSGAVGTGELFF. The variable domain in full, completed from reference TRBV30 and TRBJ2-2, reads SQTIHQWPATLVQPVGSPLSLECTVEGTSNPNLYWYRQAAGRGLQLLFYSVGIGQISSEVPQNLSASRPQDRQFILSSKKLLLSDSGFYLCAWSGAVGTGELFFGEGSRLTVL.

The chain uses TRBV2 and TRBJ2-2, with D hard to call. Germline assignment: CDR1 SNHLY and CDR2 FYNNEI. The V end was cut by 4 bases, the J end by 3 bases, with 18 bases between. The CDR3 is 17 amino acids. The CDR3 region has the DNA TGTGCCAGCAGTGGGCGAGTCAGAGGAAGGGACACCGGGGAGCTGTTTTTT. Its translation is CASSGRVRGRDTGELFF.

CDR3 bases: TGCAGCGTCGGAGGGGGGGGTCAGCCCCAGCATTTT. It translates to CSVGGGGQPQHF. This sequence joins TRBV29-1 and TRBJ1-5; D is possibly TRBD1 (6 bases). The CDR3 is 12 residues long. Germline V gene sequence: CDR1 SQVTM, CDR2 ANQGSEA. Trimming stripped 6 bases from V and 6 bases from J, with 12 bases between.

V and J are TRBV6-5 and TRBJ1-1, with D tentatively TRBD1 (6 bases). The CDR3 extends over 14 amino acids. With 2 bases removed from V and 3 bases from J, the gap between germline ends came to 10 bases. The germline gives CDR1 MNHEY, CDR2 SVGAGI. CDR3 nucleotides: TGTGCCAGCAGTTACGGGGCAGGGGACACTGAAGCTTTCTTT. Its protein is CASSYGAGDTEAFF.

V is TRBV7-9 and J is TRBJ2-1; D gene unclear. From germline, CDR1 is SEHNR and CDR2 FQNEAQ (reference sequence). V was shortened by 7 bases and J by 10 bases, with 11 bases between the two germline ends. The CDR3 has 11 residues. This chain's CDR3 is CASTLGWEQFF. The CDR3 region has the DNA TGTGCCAGCACCCTCGGGTGGGAGCAGTTCTTC.

This CDR3 reads CASSLPFRAGPYNEQFF. The CDR3 DNA sequence: TGTGCCAGCAGCTTACCCTTCAGAGCGGGACCCTACAATGAGCAGTTCTTC. The chain uses TRBV7-9 and TRBJ2-1, with 7 bases that match TRBD2. The CDR3 length is 17 residues. The germline CDR1 and CDR2 sequences are SEHNR and FQNEAQ (reference sequence). V shed 2 bases, J shed 2 bases, and the junction held 9 bases outside the gene matches.

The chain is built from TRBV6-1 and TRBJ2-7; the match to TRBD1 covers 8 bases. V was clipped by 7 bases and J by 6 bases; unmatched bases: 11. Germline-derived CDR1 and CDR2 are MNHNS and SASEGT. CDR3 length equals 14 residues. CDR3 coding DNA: TGTGCCAGCACCCAGGACAGGGCATGGGGCGAGCAGTACTTC. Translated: CASTQDRAWGEQYF.

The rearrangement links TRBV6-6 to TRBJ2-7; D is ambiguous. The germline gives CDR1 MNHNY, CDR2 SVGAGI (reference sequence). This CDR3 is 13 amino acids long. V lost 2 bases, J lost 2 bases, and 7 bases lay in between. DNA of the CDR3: TGTGCCAGCAGTTACCGACCCGCCTACGAGCAGTACTTC. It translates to CASSYRPAYEQYF.